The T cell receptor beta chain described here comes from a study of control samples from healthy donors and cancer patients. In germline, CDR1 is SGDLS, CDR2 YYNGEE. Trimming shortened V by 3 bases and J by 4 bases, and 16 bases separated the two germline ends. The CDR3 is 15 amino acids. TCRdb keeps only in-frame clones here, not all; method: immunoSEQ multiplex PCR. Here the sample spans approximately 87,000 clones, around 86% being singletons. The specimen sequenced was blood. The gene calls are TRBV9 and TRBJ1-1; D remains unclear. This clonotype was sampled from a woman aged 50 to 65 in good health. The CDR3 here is CASSATLNGLTEAFF. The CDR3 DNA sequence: TGTGCCAGCAGCGCAACCCTGAATGGGCTCACTGAAGCTTTCTTT.